This TCR beta chain was sequenced for a study of blood T cell repertoires in COVID-19. Across the study: Samples taken during acute and convalescent COVID-19 were collected in the United States, Italy and Spain.

V shed 6 bases, J shed 7 bases, and the junction held 16 bases outside the gene matches. CDR3 length equals 17 residues. Germline V gene data show CDR1 as SQVTM and CDR2 as ANQGSEA. Assay: immunoSEQ multiplex PCR; the TCRdb copy retains only in-frame clones and omits some. The sample has over 200,000 clones, less than 90% seen once. The chain links TRBV29-1 to TRBJ2-3; 13 bases map to TRBD2. This receptor was obtained from a man between 40 and 49 years old with active or convalescent COVID-19. Sequencing was done on a sample of peripheral blood. For the CDR3, the DNA is TGCAGCGTCCTTACTAGCGGGGGGGCGGTTCTCACGTATACGCAGTATTTT. This gives the protein CSVLTSGGAVLTYTQYF.